This T cell receptor beta chain was captured in a study of shared clonotypes between healthy human individuals (dated by TCRdb to about 2020). As for the study more broadly: A couple of women and a few men aged 18 to 49 years were included in the cohort. For each donor, three plates each were used for CD4 naive and CD4 memory, two plates were used for CD8 naive, and one plate was used for CD8 memory. To estimate repertoire size and how much clonotypes are shared between individuals, the study performed deep sequencing of blood TCR repertoires from 4 to 6 healthy adults. Different laboratories and diverse techniques were used to prepare libraries and sequence TCR repertoires, to increase sequencing depth and limit assay-specific biases. Each donor's leukapheresis produced roughly between roughly 0.85 and 9.5 billion PBMCs.

The donors were healthy, HIV-negative adults with no recently reported acute infections or vaccinations. Only Caucasian adults living in Nashville, Tennessee, USA were represented among the donors. Magnetic negative selection was used to enrich CD4+ T cells, after which naive cells were positively selected on CD45RA and the negative fraction became the memory subset. After blood collection by leukapheresis, PBMCs were isolated using Ficoll-Histopaque density gradient centrifugation and then cryopreserved in the vapor phase of liquid nitrogen. Purity and quantity of every magnetically sorted T cell population were checked by analytical flow cytometry. Genomic DNA was isolated from every sorted fraction and measured by UV absorbance on a Nanodrop 2000c. This clone was observed a single time. Its recognized antigen is unknown. No per-base quality is available; no much larger clone lies one base away.

From the germline V gene, CDR1 is SGHDT and CDR2 is YYEEEE. For this chain, trimming is 4 bases at the V end and 1 base at the J end, and the number of junction bases without a gene match is 3. From its cysteine to its phenylalanine, the CDR3 spans 16 amino acids. Just the 48-base CDR3 DNA is kept, in frame starting at base 1. Broader findings and caveats from the paper: Roughly 5% of naive CD4, roughly 3.6% of naive CD8, approximately 2% of memory CD4, and approximately 0.4% of memory CD8 clonotypes were shared across four donors. Sampling was restricted to blood, and TCR repertoires in tissues likely differ from the TCR repertoires found in blood. Even with the large sequencing depth, rarefaction of the sorted-subset datasets indicated that sequencing was incomplete. Clonotypes shared by all four sorted-subset donors showed higher generation probabilities than non-shared clonotypes. Naive subsets generally had larger estimated clonotype richness than memory subsets. Pairwise subsampling led to the expectation that sequencing depth would affect the degree of clonotype sharing among donors. The small number of donors limited the genetic and exposure-history diversity represented.

TCR CDR3 regions were amplified from genomic DNA by multiplex PCR using the deep immunoSEQ assay. Extracted genomic DNA from each cell subset was distributed evenly across all wells of several immunoSEQ 96-well plates, and each plate was treated as a replicate. For sorted subsets, each replicate PCR was loaded with about 200 ng genomic DNA, equivalent to 30,000 to 35,000 T cell genomes. The purified libraries were quantified using a Qubit 3.0 fluorometer, sized with a Bioanalyzer 2100, and then quantified again using the KAPA Library Quantification kit. A separate single-read 150-cycle Illumina NextSeq 550 flow cell was used to sequence each immunoSEQ 96-well plate. Processing in the source paper ran as follows. Because only junctional sequences without quality scores were contained in the immunoSEQ output, filtering matching that applied to full-length reads could not be performed. Sequences were annotated with PyIR, a Python wrapper for IgBLAST v1.9, using IMGT germline references to assign V/J genes and CDR3. Any read was removed if the V/J assignment was weak (E-value above 1e-6), the CDR3 was missing, or the read contained stop codons, out-of-frame junctions, or ambiguous translated residues. V3J clonotypes were defined as sequences sharing an identical inferred V gene, J gene, and CDR3 amino acid sequence. Percentage overlap between repertoires was calculated by dividing the number of shared unique clonotypes by the size of the smaller repertoire. Richness of each repertoire was evaluated using RTK rarefaction, the Chao1 estimator, and Recon v2.1 estimates of unobserved clonotypes. Generation probabilities for all TCRbeta clonotypes obtained by the gDNA method from several donors were computed using OLGA. Sourced from immuneACCESS, this table was stored by TCRdb with only in-frame sequences that have V and J called. A share of the clones is absent; for the studies checked, an unresolved V gene accounts for under half, and the remainder has no known explanation. The DNA was the basis for D and trimming; V, J and clone size are from that table. The sample includes about 2 million clones, with over 85% observed a single time. The ten largest clonotypes hold 0.1% to 0.15% of the sample.

This chain joins TRBV5-6 to TRBJ2-2, with 11 middle bases fitting TRBD2. The specimen was naive CD4+ T cells sorted from blood. This specimen's cell subset or site label, per the study, means: CD45RA+ positively selected. The clonotype originates from a man between 18 and 35 years old in good health. The DNA sequence reads TGTGCCAGCAGCCCGGGACTAGCGGAGAACACCGGGGAGCTGTTTTTT. It encodes CASSPGLAENTGELFF.